These T cell receptor beta chains were read from a single sample in a study of T cell repertoires in cytomegalovirus infection. TCRdb called the reads again in MiXCR, with one record for every CDR3 protein. This table holds approximately 280,000 distinct CDR3 sequences, 22% found once. These receptors have no identified antigens. This specimen was cultured PBMCs, taken from culture after CMV antigen stimulation. These receptors all come from a human donor in good health (CMV status not recorded). Some clones in this sample may be carry-over from other donors' samples. Each CDR3 is given with its conserved first and last residue. The D gene is left open where the match is weak. Clone size is given for some rows only: seen once, a few or many times, or a class if the clone is expanded.

d_call	v_call	j_call	clone_size	cdr3_aa	cdr3_nt
NA	TRBV7-8	TRBJ2-7	many	CASSLLGAGPSYEQYF	TGTGCCAGCAGCTTATTAGGGGCGGGACCATCCTACGAGCAGTACTTC
TRBD2	TRBV6-2/TRBV6-3	TRBJ2-1	many	CASSFETSGRIYNEQFF	TGTGCCAGCAGTTTCGAGACTAGCGGGAGGATCTACAATGAGCAGTTCTTC
TRBD2	TRBV20-1	TRBJ2-5	few	CSAETPGTSGTYQETQYF	TGCAGTGCTGAAACTCCCGGGACTAGCGGGACTTACCAAGAGACCCAGTACTTC
NA	TRBV6-5	TRBJ1-1	few	CASSYAGIDTEAFF	TGTGCCAGCAGTTACGCAGGGATTGACACTGAAGCTTTCTTT
TRBD2	TRBV20-1	TRBJ2-1	NA	CSQAGVTYNEQFF	TGCAGTCAAGCGGGAGTCACCTACAATGAGCAGTTCTTC
TRBD2	TRBV7-2	TRBJ2-7	many	CASSTTGTSGSYEQYF	TGTGCCAGCAGCACTACCGGGACTAGCGGGAGTTACGAGCAGTACTTC
NA	TRBV7-8	TRBJ2-5	few	CASSVGDGLSQETQYF	TGTGCCAGCAGCGTAGGCGACGGACTCTCCCAAGAGACCCAGTACTTC
NA	TRBV19	TRBJ1-5	few	CASTIGMAQPQHF	TGTGCCAGTACCATCGGGATGGCTCAGCCCCAGCATTTT
TRBD2	TRBV4-2	TRBJ2-1	few	CASSHGGRTSLNEQFF	TGTGCCAGCAGCCACGGCGGGAGGACCTCTTTGAATGAGCAGTTCTTC
TRBD1	TRBV6-2/TRBV6-3	TRBJ1-5	NA	CASSPTGAPARRPQHF	TGTGCCAGCAGTCCGACAGGGGCGCCGGCCCGGAGGCCCCAGCATTTT
TRBD2	TRBV6-8	TRBJ2-1	few	CASLSPASGRRSEQFF	TGTGCCAGCCTATCCCCCGCTAGCGGGAGGAGGAGTGAGCAGTTCTTC
TRBD2	TRBV6-2/TRBV6-3	TRBJ2-5	few	CASTTSGTETQYF	TGTGCCAGTACGACTAGCGGGACGGAGACCCAGTACTTC
TRBD2	TRBV12-3/TRBV12-4	TRBJ2-2	few	CASSFILAGPSPGELFF	TGTGCCAGCAGTTTCATCCTAGCGGGACCGAGTCCCGGGGAGCTGTTTTTT
NA	TRBV7-2	TRBJ2-5	many	CASSRGVGETQYF	TGTGCCAGCAGCAGGGGGGTGGGGGAGACCCAGTACTTC
NA	TRBV9	TRBJ1-1	few	CASSQTAYPRTESEAFF	TGTGCCAGCAGTCAAACAGCCTACCCTAGAACCGAGTCAGAAGCTTTCTTT
NA	TRBV27	TRBJ2-2	NA	CASSLLSGNRVTGELFF	TGTGCCAGCAGTTTATTGTCAGGAAACCGTGTCACCGGGGAGCTGTTTTTT
TRBD1	TRBV6-2/TRBV6-3	TRBJ1-1	many	CASTRGQGVTEAFF	TGTGCCAGCACCCGGGGACAGGGTGTCACTGAAGCTTTCTTT
TRBD2	TRBV7-2	TRBJ2-3	many	CASSLGGLAGVATDTQYF	TGTGCCAGCAGCTTAGGGGGACTAGCGGGAGTGGCCACAGATACGCAGTATTTT
TRBD1	TRBV6-1	TRBJ1-2	NA	CASSFILTGGTYGYTF	TGTGCCAGCAGCTTTATCTTGACAGGGGGCACCTATGGCTACACCTTC
TRBD2	TRBV7-2	TRBJ2-1	many	CASSLAGTSSSSSYNEQFF	TGTGCCAGCAGCTTAGCAGGGACTAGCTCCTCGAGCTCCTACAATGAGCAGTTCTTC
TRBD1	TRBV7-2	TRBJ1-2	NA	CASRGDRISSYGYTF	TGTGCCAGCAGGGGGGACAGAATATCTAGCTATGGCTACACCTTC
NA	TRBV7-9	TRBJ1-5	few	CASSSIGGNQPQHF	TGTGCCAGCAGCTCGATCGGGGGCAATCAGCCCCAGCATTTT
NA	TRBV5-3	TRBJ1-1	NA	CASSPHGTGGKGTEAFF	TGTGCCAGCAGCCCTCATGGGACCGGGGGCAAGGGGACTGAAGCTTTCTTT
TRBD2	TRBV2	TRBJ2-7	NA	CASSEGGIYEQYF	TGTGCCAGCAGTGAGGGAGGGATCTACGAGCAGTACTTC
NA	TRBV7-9	TRBJ1-1	few	CASSLISPRLGLYTEAFF	TGTGCCAGCAGCTTAATTAGTCCACGTCTTGGGTTGTATACTGAAGCTTTCTTT
NA	TRBV7-8	TRBJ2-2	many	CASSLVRIPNTGELFF	TGTGCCAGCAGCTTAGTCCGCATACCGAACACCGGGGAGCTGTTTTTT
NA	TRBV7-2	TRBJ2-7	few	CASSLGLASSYEQYF	TGTGCCAGCAGCTTAGGGTTGGCTAGCTCCTACGAGCAGTACTTC
TRBD2	TRBV24-1	TRBJ2-2	NA	CATSDRSGTSGRDTGELFF	TGTGCCACCAGTGACCGATCCGGGACTAGCGGGAGGGACACCGGGGAGCTGTTTTTT
NA	TRBV4-1	TRBJ2-1	many	CASSAGWKDEQFF	TGCGCCAGCAGCGCGGGCTGGAAGGATGAGCAGTTCTTC
NA	TRBV24-1	TRBJ2-2	few	CASRDGSNTGELFF	TGTGCCTCCAGGGACGGATCGAACACCGGGGAGCTGTTTTTT
TRBD1	TRBV28	TRBJ1-1	NA	CASSLSARGHAFF	TGTGCCAGCAGTTTATCGGCCAGGGGGCACGCTTTCTTT
TRBD1	TRBV11-2	TRBJ1-6	few	CASSVQTGTNSPLHF	TGTGCCAGCAGCGTCCAGACAGGGACTAATTCACCCCTCCACTTT
TRBD1	TRBV6-5	TRBJ2-2	NA	CASKTGAGELFF	TGTGCCAGCAAAACAGGGGCCGGGGAGCTGTTTTTT
NA	TRBV7-2	TRBJ1-3	many	CASSPRISSSGNTIYF	TGTGCCAGCAGCCCTAGGATCAGTAGCTCTGGAAACACCATATATTTT
TRBD2	TRBV7-2	TRBJ2-7	NA	CASSPQSGRDEQYF	TGTGCCAGCAGCCCTCAAAGCGGGAGAGACGAGCAGTACTTC
TRBD1	TRBV12-3/TRBV12-4	TRBJ1-2	many	CASSWDRIYGYTF	TGTGCCAGCAGTTGGGACAGGATATATGGCTACACCTTC
NA	TRBV18	TRBJ2-7	few	CASSPSDEQYF	TGTGCCAGCTCACCGTCGGACGAGCAGTACTTC
TRBD2	TRBV12-3/TRBV12-4	TRBJ2-1	NA	CASKSGSSYNEQFF	TGTGCCAGCAAGAGCGGGAGCTCCTACAATGAGCAGTTCTTC
NA	TRBV19	TRBJ1-4	NA	CASTPGGSNEKLFF	TGTGCCAGTACCCCCGGGGGCTCGAATGAAAAACTGTTTTTT
NA	TRBV2	TRBJ2-7	NA	CASSEPLSYEQYF	TGTGCCAGCAGTGAACCTTTGTCCTACGAGCAGTACTTC
TRBD2	TRBV19	TRBJ2-1	NA	CASSLSTGTRRNEQFF	TGTGCCAGTAGTTTGTCGACCGGGACTAGGCGCAATGAGCAGTTCTTC
NA	TRBV29-1	TRBJ2-3	many	CSVGIGTDTQYF	TGCAGCGTTGGGATCGGCACAGATACGCAGTATTTT